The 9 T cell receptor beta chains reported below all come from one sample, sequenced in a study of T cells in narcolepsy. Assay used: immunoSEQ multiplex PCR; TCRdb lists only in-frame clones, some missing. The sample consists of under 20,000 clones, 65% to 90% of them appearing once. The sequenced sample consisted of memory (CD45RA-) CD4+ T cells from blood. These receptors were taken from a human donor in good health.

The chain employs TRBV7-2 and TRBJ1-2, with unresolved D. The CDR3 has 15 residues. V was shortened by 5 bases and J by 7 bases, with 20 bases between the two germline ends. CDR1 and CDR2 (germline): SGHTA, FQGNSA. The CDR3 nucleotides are TGTGCCAGCAGCCCCTGGACGGGCTTATCCGGTGGCTACACCTTC. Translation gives CASSPWTGLSGGYTF.

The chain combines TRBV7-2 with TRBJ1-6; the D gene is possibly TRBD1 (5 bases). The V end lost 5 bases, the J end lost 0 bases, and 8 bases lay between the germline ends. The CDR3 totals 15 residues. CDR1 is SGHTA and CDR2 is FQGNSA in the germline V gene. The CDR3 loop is CASSRDSSYNSPLHF. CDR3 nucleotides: TGTGCCAGCAGCCGAGACAGCTCCTATAATTCACCCCTCCACTTT.

For the CDR3, the DNA is TGTGCCAGTAGTCGGCTAGCGGGAGGGCTGTTTTTT. Encoded protein: CASSRLAGGLFF. The chain is built from TRBV19 and TRBJ2-2; 11 nucleotides match TRBD2. The CDR3 runs to 12 residues. CDR1 and CDR2 from the germline V gene are LNHDA and SQIVND (reference sequence). With V trimmed by 5 bases and J by 13 bases, 3 bases remained unmatched.

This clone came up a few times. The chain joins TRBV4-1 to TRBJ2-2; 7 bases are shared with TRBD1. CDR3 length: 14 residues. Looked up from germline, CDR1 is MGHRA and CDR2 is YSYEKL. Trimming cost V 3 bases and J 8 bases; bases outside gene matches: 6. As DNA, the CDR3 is TGCGCCAGCAGCCACGCGACAGGGTCTGGGGAGCTGTTTTTT. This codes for CASSHATGSGELFF.

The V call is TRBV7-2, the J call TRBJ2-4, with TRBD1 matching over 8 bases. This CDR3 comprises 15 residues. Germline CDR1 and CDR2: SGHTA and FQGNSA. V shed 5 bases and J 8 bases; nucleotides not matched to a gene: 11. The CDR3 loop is CASSRPDRARYIQYF. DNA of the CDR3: TGTGCCAGCAGCCGTCCGGACAGGGCCCGTTACATTCAGTACTTC.

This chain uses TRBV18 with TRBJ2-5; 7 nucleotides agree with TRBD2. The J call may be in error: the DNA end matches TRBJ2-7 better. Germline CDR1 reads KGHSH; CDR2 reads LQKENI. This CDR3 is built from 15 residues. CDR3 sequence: CASSPGAGVSDEQYF. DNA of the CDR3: TGTGCCAGCTCACCTGGGGCGGGAGTTTCCGACGAGCAGTACTTC.

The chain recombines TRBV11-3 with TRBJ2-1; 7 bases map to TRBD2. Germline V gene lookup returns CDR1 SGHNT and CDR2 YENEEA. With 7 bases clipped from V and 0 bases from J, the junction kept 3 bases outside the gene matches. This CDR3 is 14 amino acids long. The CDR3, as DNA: TGTGCCAGCAACGGGGGGAGCTCCTACAATGAGCAGTTCTTC. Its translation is CASNGGSSYNEQFF.

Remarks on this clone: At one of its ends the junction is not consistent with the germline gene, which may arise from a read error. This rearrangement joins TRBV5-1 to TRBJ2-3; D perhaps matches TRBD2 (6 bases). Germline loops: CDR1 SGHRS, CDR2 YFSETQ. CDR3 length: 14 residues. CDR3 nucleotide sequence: TGCGCCAGCAACCGGGACTTTGGCACAGATACGCGGTATTTT. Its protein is CASNRDFGTDTRYF.

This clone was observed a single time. The CDR3 coding sequence is TGTGCCAGCAGCTCAGAAGGGACGGCTGGCTACACCTTC. Encoded protein: CASSSEGTAGYTF. The rearrangement uses TRBV9 and TRBJ1-2, with TRBD1 as a possible D gene (5 bases). The CDR3 contains 13 residues. V lost 4 bases and J lost 7, with 14 bases in between. CDR1 and CDR2 (germline): SGDLS, YYNGEE.